This T cell receptor beta chain derives from a study of blood T cell repertoires in COVID-19. Study overall: Acute and convalescent COVID-19 specimens originated in the United States, Italy and Spain. T cells, B-cell-depleted T cells, or PBMCs supplied cDNA or gDNA.

Profiling relied on immunoSEQ multiplex PCR, and the TCRdb table lists in-frame clones only, not all of them. The sample records under 150,000 clones, under 80% being singletons. The CDR3 is 14 amino acids. The germline V gene encodes CDR1 SGHAT and CDR2 FQNNGV. V lost 1 base to trimming and J lost 4 bases, with 10 bases between them. The rearrangement joins TRBV11-2 to TRBJ2-5; no clear D. The sequence was collected from a man in his fifties or sixties with acute or convalescent COVID-19. Input material: peripheral blood. CDR3 nucleotides: TGTGCCAGCAGCTTAGTATCGCGAGGAGAGACCCAGTACTTC. Translation: CASSLVSRGETQYF.